Shown below are 9 T cell receptor beta chains from a single sample sequenced in a study of molecular identifiers for immune sequencing clone quantification. TCRdb redid the calling of the PCR reads with MiXCR, one entry per CDR3 protein. This sample has hundreds of thousands of distinct CDR3 sequences, with roughly 25% found just once. The sequenced sample was naive CD8+ T cells from blood, with Jurkat cell RNA spiked in. Subset of the sample: FACS-sorted CD8+CD4-CCR7+CD45RA+ naive T cells. The receptors stem from a human donor in good health. Some libraries in this study had Jurkat cell RNA spiked in.

This clonotype was detected a few times. The genes are TRBV19 and TRBJ2-7, with 10 bases fitting TRBD2. The J segment lost 10 bases and the V segment lost 6 bases, leaving 6 bases of the junction unmatched. CDR1 and CDR2 from the germline V gene are LNHDA and SQIVND (reference sequence). The CDR3 is made up of 12 amino acids. CDR3 amino acids: CASSPGTSEQYF. Written as DNA, the CDR3 is TGTGCCAGTAGCCCCGGGACTAGCGAACAGTACTTC.

This clonotype appeared a few times. This chain uses TRBV4-2 with TRBJ1-2, with D possibly matching TRBD1 (6 bases). The CDR3 is 15 residues long. The V end lost 0 bases, the J end lost 4 bases, and 12 bases lay between the germline ends. CDR1 is LGHNA, CDR2 YNFKEQ, per germline. Written as DNA, the CDR3 is TGTGCCAGCAGCCAAGACCCTACAGGGTTCTATGGCTACACCTTC. Amino acid sequence: CASSQDPTGFYGYTF.

The CDR3 protein is CASQPAQGRLQETQYF. The CDR3 DNA reads TGTGCCAGCCAACCGGCACAGGGGAGACTGCAAGAGACCCAGTACTTC. This chain joins TRBV27 and TRBJ2-5, with 7 bases fitting TRBD1. This CDR3 contains 16 residues. CDR1 MNHEY and CDR2 SMNVEV come from the germline V gene (reference sequence). After removal of 8 bases from V and 2 bases from J, the junction contained 14 bases not matched to a gene.

The sample holds a few counts of this clonotype. The chain links TRBV2 to TRBJ2-7; D remains ambiguous. The CDR3 totals 12 residues. CDR1 and CDR2 (germline): SNHLY, FYNNEI. V lost 6 bases and J lost 5, with 11 bases in between. The CDR3 DNA is TGTGCCAGCAGCCCTCATCTCCACGAGCAGTACTTC. It codes for CASSPHLHEQYF.

This clonotype was detected only a few times. The chain joins TRBV12-3 or TRBV12-4 to TRBJ2-5; D uncertain. Trimming shortened V by 6 bases and J by 5 bases, and 13 bases separated the two germline ends. The CDR3 covers 13 residues. The CDR3 DNA reads as TGTGCCAGCAGCCCCGCGACACCGGAGACCCAGTACTTC. Translated, it gives CASSPATPETQYF.

At least ten counts were recorded for this clonotype. The chain couples TRBV13 to TRBJ2-5; weak D call: TRBD1 (6 bases). Germline CDR1 reads PRHDT; CDR2 reads FYEKMQ (reference sequence). V dropped 5 bases and J dropped 2 bases, with 12 bases sitting between them. This CDR3 comprises 14 residues. The CDR3, as DNA: TGTGCCAGCAGCCACCGGACAGATCAAGAGACCCAGTACTTC. It yields the protein CASSHRTDQETQYF. Filled out from reference TRBV13 and TRBJ2-5, the complete variable domain reads AAGVIQSPRHLIKEKRETATLKCYPIPRHDTVYWYQQGPGQDPQFLISFYEKMQSDKGSIPDRFSAQQFSDYHSELNMSSLELGDSALYFCASSHRTDQETQYFGPGTRLLVL.

This clonotype occurred a few times. The chain combines TRBV7-9 with TRBJ2-7, with 8 bases lining up with TRBD2. V shed 4 bases and J 0 bases; nucleotides not matched to a gene: 8. Germline CDR1 reads SEHNR; CDR2 reads FQNEAQ (reference sequence). The CDR3 extends over 16 amino acids. The CDR3 reads CASSSSGLVISYEQYF. CDR3 nucleotides: TGTGCCAGCAGCTCCTCGGGACTAGTGATCTCCTACGAGCAGTACTTC.

This clonotype was detected a few times. The chain has TRBV7-9 and TRBJ2-2, with a weak D call TRBD2 (5 bases). This CDR3 contains 17 residues. Germline CDR1 SEHNR, CDR2 FQNEAQ (reference sequence). The V gene lost 5 bases and the J gene lost 5 bases, with 21 bases spanning the gap. The CDR3 region is CASSPEVRASNTGELFF. The CDR3 nucleotides read TGTGCCAGCAGCCCCGAAGTCCGGGCTAGCAATACCGGGGAGCTGTTTTTT.

This clonotype has just a few counts. This chain connects TRBV7-9 to TRBJ2-3, with 16 bases lining up with TRBD2. J gave up 4 bases and V 4 bases, and 8 bases lay outside the gene matches. Germline lookup yields CDR1 SEHNR and CDR2 FQNEAQ (reference sequence). The CDR3 consists of 18 residues. The CDR3, as DNA: TGTGCCAGCAGCTCGCCGGGACTAGCGGGAGGGGGGGCAGATACGCAGTATTTT. It is translated as CASSSPGLAGGGADTQYF. Using reference TRBV7-9 and TRBJ2-3 for the parts outside the CDR3, the full variable domain is DTGVSQNPRHKITKRGQNVTFRCDPISEHNRLYWYRQTLGQGPEFLTYFQNEAQLEKSRLLSDRFSAERPKGSFSTLEIQRTEQGDSAMYLCASSSPGLAGGGADTQYFGPGTRLTVL.